This T cell receptor (beta chain) was sequenced in a study of OX40 agonist ivuxolimab in advanced cancers. Study findings and constraints: On average, CD8+ T cells showed a greater number of expanded clones than CD4+. The authors did not determine the antigen specificity of the expanded peripheral T cells. There was clonal expansion of CD4+ and CD8+ blood T cells by week 6 at 0.1 to 3.0 mg/kg.

The CDR3 extends over 11 amino acids. The germline V and J ends were trimmed by 6 bases and 8 bases, with 11 bases remaining between them. The germline CDR1 and CDR2 sequences are MNHEY and SVGAGI. Produced via immunoSEQ multiplex PCR; TCRdb's table is partial and in-frame only. This sample yields more than 45,000 clones, of which 94% are seen a single time; more than 10% belongs to the top ten. As regards this clone: What it binds is not known.

The receptor comes from an adult with an advanced solid tumor such as melanoma, head and neck, liver or kidney cancer. The rearrangement links TRBV6-5 to TRBJ2-7, with D possibly TRBD2 on 5 matching bases. The input for sequencing was CD4+ or CD8+ T cells sorted from blood, taken in a trial of the OX40 agonist ivuxolimab. CDR3 in amino acids: CASRDSQQQYF. The CDR3 DNA reads TGTGCCAGCAGGGACTCTCAACAGCAGTACTTC.